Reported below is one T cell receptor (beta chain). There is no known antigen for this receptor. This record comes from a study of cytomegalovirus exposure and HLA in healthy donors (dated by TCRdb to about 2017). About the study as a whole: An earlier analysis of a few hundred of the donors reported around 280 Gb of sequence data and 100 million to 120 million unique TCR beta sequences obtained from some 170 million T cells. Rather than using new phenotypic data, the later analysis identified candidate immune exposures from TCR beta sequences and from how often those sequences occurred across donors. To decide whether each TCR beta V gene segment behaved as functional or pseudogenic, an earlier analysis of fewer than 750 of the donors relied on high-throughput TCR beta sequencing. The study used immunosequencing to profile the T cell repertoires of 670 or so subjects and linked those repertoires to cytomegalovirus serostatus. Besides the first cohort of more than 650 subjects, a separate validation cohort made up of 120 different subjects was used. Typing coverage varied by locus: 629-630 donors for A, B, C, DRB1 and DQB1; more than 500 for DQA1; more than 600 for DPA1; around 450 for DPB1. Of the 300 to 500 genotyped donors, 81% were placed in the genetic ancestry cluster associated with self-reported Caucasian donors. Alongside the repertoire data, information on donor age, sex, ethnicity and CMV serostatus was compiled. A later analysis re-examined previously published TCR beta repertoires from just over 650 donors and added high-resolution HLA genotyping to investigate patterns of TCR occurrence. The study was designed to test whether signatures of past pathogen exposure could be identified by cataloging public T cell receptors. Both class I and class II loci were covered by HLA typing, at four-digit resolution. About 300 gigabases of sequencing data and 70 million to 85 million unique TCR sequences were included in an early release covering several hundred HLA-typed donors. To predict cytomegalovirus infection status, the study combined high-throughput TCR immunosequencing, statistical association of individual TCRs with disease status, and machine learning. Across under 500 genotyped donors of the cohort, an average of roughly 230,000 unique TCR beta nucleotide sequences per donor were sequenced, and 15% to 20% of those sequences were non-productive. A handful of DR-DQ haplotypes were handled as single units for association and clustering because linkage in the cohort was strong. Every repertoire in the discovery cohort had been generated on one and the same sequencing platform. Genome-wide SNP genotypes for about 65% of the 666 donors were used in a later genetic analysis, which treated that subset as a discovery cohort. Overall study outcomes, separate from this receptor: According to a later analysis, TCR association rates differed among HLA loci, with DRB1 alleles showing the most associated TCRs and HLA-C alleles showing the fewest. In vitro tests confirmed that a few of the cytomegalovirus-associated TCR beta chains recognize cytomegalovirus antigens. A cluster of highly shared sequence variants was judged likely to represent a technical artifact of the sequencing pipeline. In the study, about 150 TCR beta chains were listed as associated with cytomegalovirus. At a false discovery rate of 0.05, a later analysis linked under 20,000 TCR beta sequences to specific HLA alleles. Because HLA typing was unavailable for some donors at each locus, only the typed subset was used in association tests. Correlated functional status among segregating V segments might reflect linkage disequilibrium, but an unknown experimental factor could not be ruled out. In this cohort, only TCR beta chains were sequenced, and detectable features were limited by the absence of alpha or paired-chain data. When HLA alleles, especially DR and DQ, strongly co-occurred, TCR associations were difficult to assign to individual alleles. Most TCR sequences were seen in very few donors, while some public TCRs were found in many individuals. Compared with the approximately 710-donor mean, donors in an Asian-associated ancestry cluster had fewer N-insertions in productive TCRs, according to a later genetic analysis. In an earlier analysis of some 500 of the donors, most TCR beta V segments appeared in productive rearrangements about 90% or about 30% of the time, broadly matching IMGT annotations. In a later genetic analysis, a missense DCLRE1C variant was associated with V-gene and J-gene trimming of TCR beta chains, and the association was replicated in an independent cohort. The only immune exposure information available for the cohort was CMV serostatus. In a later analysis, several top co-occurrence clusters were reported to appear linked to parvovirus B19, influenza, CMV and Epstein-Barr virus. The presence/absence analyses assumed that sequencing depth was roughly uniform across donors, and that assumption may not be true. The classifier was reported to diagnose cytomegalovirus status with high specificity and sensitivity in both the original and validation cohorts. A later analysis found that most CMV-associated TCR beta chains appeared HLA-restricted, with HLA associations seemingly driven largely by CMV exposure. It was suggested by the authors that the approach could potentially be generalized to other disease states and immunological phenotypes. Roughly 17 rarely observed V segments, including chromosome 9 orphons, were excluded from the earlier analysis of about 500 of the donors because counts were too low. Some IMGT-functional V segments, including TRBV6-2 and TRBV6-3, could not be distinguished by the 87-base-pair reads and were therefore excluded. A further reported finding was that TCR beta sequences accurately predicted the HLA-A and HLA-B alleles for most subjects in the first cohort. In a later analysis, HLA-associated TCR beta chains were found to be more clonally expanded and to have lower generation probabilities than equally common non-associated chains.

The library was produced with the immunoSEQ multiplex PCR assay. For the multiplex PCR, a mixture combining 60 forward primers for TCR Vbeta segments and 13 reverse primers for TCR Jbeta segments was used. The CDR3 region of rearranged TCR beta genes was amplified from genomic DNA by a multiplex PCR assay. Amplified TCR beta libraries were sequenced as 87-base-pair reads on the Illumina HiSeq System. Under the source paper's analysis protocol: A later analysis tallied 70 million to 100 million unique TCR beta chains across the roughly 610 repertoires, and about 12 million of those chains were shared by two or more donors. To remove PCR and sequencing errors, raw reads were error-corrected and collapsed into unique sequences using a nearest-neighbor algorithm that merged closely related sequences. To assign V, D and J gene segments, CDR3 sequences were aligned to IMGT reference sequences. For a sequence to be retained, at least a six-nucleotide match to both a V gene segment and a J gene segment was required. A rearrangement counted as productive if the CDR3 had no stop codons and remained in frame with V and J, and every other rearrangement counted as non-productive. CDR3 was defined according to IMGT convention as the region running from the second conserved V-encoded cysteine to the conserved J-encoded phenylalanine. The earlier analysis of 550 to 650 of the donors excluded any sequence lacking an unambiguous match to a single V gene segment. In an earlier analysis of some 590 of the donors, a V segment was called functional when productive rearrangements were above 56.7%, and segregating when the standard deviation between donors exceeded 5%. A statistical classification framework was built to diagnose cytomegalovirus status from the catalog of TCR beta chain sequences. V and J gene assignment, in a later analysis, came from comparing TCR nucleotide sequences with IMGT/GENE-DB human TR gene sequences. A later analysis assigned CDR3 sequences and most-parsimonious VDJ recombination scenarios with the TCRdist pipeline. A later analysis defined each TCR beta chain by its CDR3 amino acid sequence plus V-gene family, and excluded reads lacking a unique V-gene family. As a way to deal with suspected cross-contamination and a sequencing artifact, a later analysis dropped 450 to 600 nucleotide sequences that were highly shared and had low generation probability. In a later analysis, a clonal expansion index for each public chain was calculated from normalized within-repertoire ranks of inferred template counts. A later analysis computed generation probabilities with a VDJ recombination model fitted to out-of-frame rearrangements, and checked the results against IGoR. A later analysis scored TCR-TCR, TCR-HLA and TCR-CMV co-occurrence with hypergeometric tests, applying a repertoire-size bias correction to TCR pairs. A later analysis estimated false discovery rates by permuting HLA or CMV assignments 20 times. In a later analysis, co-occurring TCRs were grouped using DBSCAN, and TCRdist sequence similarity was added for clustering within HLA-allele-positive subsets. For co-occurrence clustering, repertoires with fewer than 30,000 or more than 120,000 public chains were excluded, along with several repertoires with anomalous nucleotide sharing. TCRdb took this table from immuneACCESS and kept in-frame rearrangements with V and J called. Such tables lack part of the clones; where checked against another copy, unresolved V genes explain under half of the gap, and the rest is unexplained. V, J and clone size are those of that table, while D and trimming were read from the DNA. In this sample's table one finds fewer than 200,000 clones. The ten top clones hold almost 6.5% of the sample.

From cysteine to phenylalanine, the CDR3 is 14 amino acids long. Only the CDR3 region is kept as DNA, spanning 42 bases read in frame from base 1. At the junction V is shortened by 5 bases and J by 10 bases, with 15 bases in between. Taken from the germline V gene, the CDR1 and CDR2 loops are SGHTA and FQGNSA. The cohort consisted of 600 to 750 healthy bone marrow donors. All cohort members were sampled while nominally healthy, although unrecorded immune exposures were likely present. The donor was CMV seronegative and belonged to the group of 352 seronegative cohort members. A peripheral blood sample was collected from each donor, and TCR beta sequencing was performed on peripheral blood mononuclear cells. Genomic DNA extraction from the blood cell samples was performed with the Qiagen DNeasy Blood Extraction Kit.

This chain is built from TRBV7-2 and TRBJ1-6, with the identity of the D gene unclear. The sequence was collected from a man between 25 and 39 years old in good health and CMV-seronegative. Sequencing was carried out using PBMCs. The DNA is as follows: TGTGCCAGCAGCCCTGTCGGGGTGAGCTCACCCCTCCACTTT. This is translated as CASSPVGVSSPLHF.